Included here is one TCR beta chain sequence, with context. Its antigen remains unknown. After removal of 5 bases from V and 5 bases from J, the junction contained 7 bases not matched to a gene. Germline assignment: CDR1 MNHNS and CDR2 SASEGT. This CDR3 has 15 amino acids. This specimen belongs to a study of identical twins. TCRdb re-called the 5' RACE reads through MiXCR, storing one row per CDR3 protein. The profile covers hundreds of thousands of distinct CDR3 sequences, with more than 6.5% appearing a single time and around 0.98% taken by the ten largest. Findings of the study overall: Out-of-frame alpha sequences that twins shared showed excess low generation probability. Within cord blood, abundant beta clonotypes carried fewer insertions, but memory repertoires showed no such trend. Surplus twin overlap in beta out-of-frame sequences was less pronounced.

This sample was also put to use in a study of yellow fever vaccine responses in identical twins. This second study says: Twins showed a vaccine T cell response that reportedly seemed partly convergent, partly personalized.

The rearrangement links TRBV6-1 to TRBJ2-3; 10 bases are a match to TRBD2. The TCR originated in a woman under 30 in good health. The sequenced sample consisted of PBMCs. CDR3: CASSRSGGDQDTQYF. The CDR3, as DNA: TGTGCCAGCAGTAGGAGCGGGGGGGACCAAGATACGCAGTATTTT.